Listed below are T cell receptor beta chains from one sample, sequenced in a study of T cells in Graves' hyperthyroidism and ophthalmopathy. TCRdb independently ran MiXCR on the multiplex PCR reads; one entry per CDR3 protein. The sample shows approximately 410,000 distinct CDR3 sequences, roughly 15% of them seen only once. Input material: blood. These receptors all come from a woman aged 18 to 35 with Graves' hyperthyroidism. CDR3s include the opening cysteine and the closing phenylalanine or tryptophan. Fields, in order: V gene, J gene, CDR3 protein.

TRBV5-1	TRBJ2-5	CASTKQETQYF
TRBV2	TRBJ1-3	CASKMVNSGNTIYF
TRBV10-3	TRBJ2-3	CAISEPPGDTQYF
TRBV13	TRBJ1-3	CASRPRQGGSGNTIYF
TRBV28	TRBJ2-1	CASPSGFQKPSSYNEQFF
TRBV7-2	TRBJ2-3	CASSLAFSGGTDTQYF
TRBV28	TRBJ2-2	CASTLSGGWEVANTGELFF
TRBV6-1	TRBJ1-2	CASRVPGVMGGYTF
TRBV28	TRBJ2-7	CASSPPQGGPYEQYF
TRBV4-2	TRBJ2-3	CASSQDAGPTDTQYF
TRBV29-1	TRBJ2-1	CSVVGNEQFF
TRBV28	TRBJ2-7	CASSFASGTYEQYF
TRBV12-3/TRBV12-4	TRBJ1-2	CASSPGRTVLNGYTF
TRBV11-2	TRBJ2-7	CASSLGTVRSEAEQYF
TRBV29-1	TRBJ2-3	CSVGLLAGGSTDTQYF
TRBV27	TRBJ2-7	CASSLRSSGQGAAYEQCF
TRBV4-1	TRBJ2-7	CASSQAGDGDYEQYF
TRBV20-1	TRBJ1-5	CSASSSQPQHF
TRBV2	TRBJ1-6	CASNLDRGSPHLHF
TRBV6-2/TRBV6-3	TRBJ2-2	CATGLAGGSGELFF
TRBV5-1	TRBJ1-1	CASRRLGGQGSEAFF
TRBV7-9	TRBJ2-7	CASSLFQGASSYEQYF
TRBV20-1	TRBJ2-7	CSARDYEQYF
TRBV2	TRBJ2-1	CASSEVASGGNNEQFF
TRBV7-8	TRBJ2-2	CASSSTSNTGELFF
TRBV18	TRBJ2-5	CASSPRQETQYF
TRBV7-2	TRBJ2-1	CASSLDNRGREQFF
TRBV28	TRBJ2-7	CASRPEGGSYEQCF
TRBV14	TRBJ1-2	CASSQATRMSGYTF
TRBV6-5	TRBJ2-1	CASSYQGAGNEQFF
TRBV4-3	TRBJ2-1	CASRGAATEQFF
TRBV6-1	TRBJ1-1	CASSLDGLGENTEAFF
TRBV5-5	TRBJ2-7	CASSLDVDYEQYF
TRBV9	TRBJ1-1	CASSPYSGDRTEAFF
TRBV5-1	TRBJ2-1	CASSWGERELNEQFF
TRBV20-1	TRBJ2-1	CSASGTSVGRNEQFF
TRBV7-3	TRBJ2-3	CASSPGQGAGDTQYF
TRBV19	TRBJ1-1	CASSKKTGGIKGTEAFF
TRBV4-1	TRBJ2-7	CASSPIWTSGMYEQYF
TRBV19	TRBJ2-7	CASSINSGHGVEQYF
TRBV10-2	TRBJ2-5	CASSGSGGLGTQYF
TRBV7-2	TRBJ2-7	CASSPGTGRSYEQYF
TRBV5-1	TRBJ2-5	CASRLGGRIEGTQYF
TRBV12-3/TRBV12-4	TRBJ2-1	CASIRDYHSYNEQFF